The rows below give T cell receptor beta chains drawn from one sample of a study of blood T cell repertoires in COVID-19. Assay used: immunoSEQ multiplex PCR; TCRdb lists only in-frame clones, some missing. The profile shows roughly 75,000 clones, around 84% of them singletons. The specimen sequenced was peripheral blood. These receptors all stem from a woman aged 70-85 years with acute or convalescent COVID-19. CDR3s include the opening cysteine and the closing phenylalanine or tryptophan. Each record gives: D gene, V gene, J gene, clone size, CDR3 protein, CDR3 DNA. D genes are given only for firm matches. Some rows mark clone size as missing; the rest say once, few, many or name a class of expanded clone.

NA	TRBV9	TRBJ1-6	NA	CASSLQGGGNSPLHF	TGTGCCAGCAGCCTACAGGGAGGGGGGAATTCACCCCTCCACTTT
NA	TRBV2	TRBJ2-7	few	CASTEDTYEQYF	TGTGCCAGCACCGAGGACACCTACGAGCAGTACTTC
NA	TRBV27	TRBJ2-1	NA	CASSPRVDSYNEQFF	TGTGCCAGCAGCCCTCGGGTAGACTCCTACAATGAGCAGTTCTTC
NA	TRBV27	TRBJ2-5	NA	CASSPPRVPPPGETQYF	TGTGCCAGCAGTCCGCCTCGCGTTCCACCTCCAGGAGAGACCCAGTACTTC
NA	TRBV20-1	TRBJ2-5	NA	CSATEPGTLLGETQYF	TGCAGTGCTACTGAGCCCGGGACTCTCCTTGGGGAGACCCAGTACTTC
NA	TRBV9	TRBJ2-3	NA	CASSGGLPNPYTQYF	TGTGCCAGCAGCGGGGGACTTCCTAATCCTTATACGCAGTATTTT
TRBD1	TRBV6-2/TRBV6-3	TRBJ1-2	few	CASSYHDPGQGGYTF	TGTGCCAGCAGTTACCACGACCCAGGACAGGGCGGCTACACCTTC
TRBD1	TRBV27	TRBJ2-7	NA	CASSMGQVHYEQYF	TGTGCCAGCAGTATGGGACAGGTGCACTACGAGCAGTACTTC
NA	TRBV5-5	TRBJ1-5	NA	CASSLNFDSNQPQHF	TGTGCCAGCAGCTTGAACTTCGATAGCAATCAGCCCCAGCATTTT
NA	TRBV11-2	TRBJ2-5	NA	CASSLGTGVKETQYF	TGTGCCAGCAGCTTAGGGACGGGAGTAAAGGAGACCCAGTACTTC
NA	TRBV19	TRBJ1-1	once	CASSIVAGLNTEAFF	TGTGCCAGTAGTATAGTGGCAGGATTGAACACTGAAGCTTTCTTT
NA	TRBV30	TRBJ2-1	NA	CAWSILARSGGSYNEQFF	TGTGCCTGGAGTATTCTAGCACGTTCGGGCGGCTCCTACAATGAGCAGTTCTTC